This record looks at one T cell receptor (beta chain) sequence and its context. Its antigen is as yet unknown. Receiving focal radiation plus CTLA-4 blockade with ipilimumab were patients who had chemo-refractory metastatic non-small-cell lung cancer. Repertoires were generated with immunoSEQ multiplex PCR, while TCRdb's copy carries only in-frame clones and drops some. The top ten hold over 0.75% of the sample, which has tens of thousands of clones, 83% seen once. The data originate from a study of radiotherapy plus CTLA-4 blockade in lung cancer. The wider study: Disease control reached approximately 30%, with objective responses in roughly 17%. Study-wide results and limits: The best predictor of response was reported to be early blood T cell clone dynamics, with interferon-beta. Blood-borne expansion of tumor-derived TCR clones followed radiotherapy plus ipilimumab.

The sample in question was peripheral blood, obtained from a patient treated with radiotherapy plus ipilimumab. The sequence was obtained from a human donor with non-small cell lung cancer who had stable disease on radiotherapy plus ipilimumab.

As DNA, the CDR3 is TGTGCCAGTAGTACAGGGGGCGCGGTAAGGACTGAAGCTTTCTTT. It is translated as CASSTGGAVRTEAFF. The chain has TRBV19 and TRBJ1-1; the match to TRBD1 covers 8 bases. J gave up 5 bases and V 4 bases, and 9 bases lay outside the gene matches. Germline CDR1 LNHDA, CDR2 SQIVND (reference sequence). This CDR3 comprises 15 residues.